This T cell receptor beta chain was documented in a study of regulatory T cells in long-lasting Graves disease. With iRepertoire HTBI primers and Arm-PCR of CDR3 regions, TCR beta libraries were built. TCRdb fed the multiplex PCR reads into MiXCR, producing one record per CDR3 protein. The table shows approximately 400,000 distinct CDR3 sequences, with about 15% occurring only once. Trimming cost V 0 bases and J 8 bases, with 16 bases left between them. The CDR3 runs 15 residues. CDR1 is KGHSH, CDR2 LQKENI, per germline. Time point of the sample: newly diagnosed GD, antithyroid drugs for less than 3 months. There was RNA extracted from PBMCs, and the TCR library was made from it. These same data were also listed under a study on T cells in Graves' hyperthyroidism and ophthalmopathy.

This receptor was taken from a woman younger than 45 with Graves disease. The material sequenced was peripheral blood mononuclear cells (PBMCs), taken at new diagnosis, from a patient treated with antithyroid drugs. The chain links TRBV18 to TRBJ1-1; weak D call: TRBD1 (5 bases). This chain's CDR3 is CASSPPLGDFKEAFF. The CDR3, as DNA: TGTGCCAGCTCACCACCCCTCGGGGACTTCAAGGAAGCTTTCTTT.